These 2 T cell receptor beta chains were all obtained from the same sample, sequenced in a study of T cell clonotyping in hematopoietic cell transplantation. Sequencing used immunoSEQ multiplex PCR; TCRdb keeps in-frame clones, though not all of them. The data contain roughly 13,000 clones, approximately 92% of them singletons. Material for sequencing was peripheral blood mononuclear cells. The receptor source for this set is a man in his thirties or forties in good health. Some clones in this sample may be carry-over from other donors' samples.

The gene calls are TRBV9 and TRBJ2-7; D may be TRBD1 (6 bases). Germline CDR1 SGDLS, CDR2 YYNGEE. The CDR3 is 14 amino acids. Deletions cut 1 base from V and 3 bases from J, with 11 bases between. The CDR3 protein is CASSVHRDVYEQYF. CDR3 in DNA: TGTGCCAGCAGCGTACACAGGGACGTCTACGAGCAGTACTTC.

The CDR3 spells CASSHDRRTRMNTEAFF. DNA of the CDR3: TGCGCCAGCAGCCATGACCGACGGACCAGAATGAACACTGAAGCTTTCTTT. The chain couples TRBV4-1 to TRBJ1-1; no clear D. CDR3 size: 17 residues. Deletions cut 3 bases from V and 0 bases from J, with 17 bases between. The V gene's germline CDR1 is MGHRA and CDR2 YSYEKL.